Below, 4 T cell receptor beta chains from the same sample are listed, as sequenced in a study of CD4 T cells in relation to SARS-CoV-2 and coronaviruses. Their antigen targets remain unknown. TCRdb keeps only in-frame clones here, not all; method: immunoSEQ multiplex PCR. This table has more than 25,000 clones, around 79% appearing once. The unexposed donors gave CD4+ T cells in about 2010-2018, prior to COVID-19. The cells were cultured for 10 days before CD4+ T cells were isolated. Source material: CD4+ T cells from PBMCs, cultured in vitro. The receptors come from a human donor in good health.

In this sample, this clone turned up once. The chain is built from TRBV3-1 (or the pseudogene TRBV3-2) and TRBJ1-5; D ambiguous. The germline V and J ends were trimmed by 2 bases and 4 bases, with 9 bases remaining between them. In germline, CDR1 is LGHDT, CDR2 YNNKEL (reference sequence). This CDR3 has 14 residues. The CDR3 DNA is TGTGCCAGCAGCCAATCGGGAACTAATCAGCCCCAGCATTTT. Its protein is CASSQSGTNQPQHF.

V and J are TRBV4-3 and TRBJ1-1, with 7 bases that match TRBD1. Germline V gene lookup returns CDR1 LGHNA and CDR2 YSLEER. The junction had 9 bases not matched to a gene; V was cut back by 2 bases and J by 9 bases. The CDR3 length is 14 residues. The CDR3 DNA reads TGCGCCAGCAGCCAAACTAACAGGGGAGTCAAAGCTTTCTTT. Translated, it gives CASSQTNRGVKAFF.

The chain carries TRBV6-6 and TRBJ2-7; the match to TRBD2 covers 13 bases. The CDR3 totals 17 residues. Germline V gives CDR1 MNHNY, CDR2 SVGAGI (reference sequence). Trimming removed 5 bases from V and 1 base from J; junction bases left unmatched: 8. CDR3 region: CASSLTSGRRLSYEQYF. The DNA for the CDR3 is TGTGCCAGCAGTCTGACTAGCGGGAGGCGTCTTTCCTACGAGCAGTACTTC.

This rearrangement joins TRBV28 to TRBJ2-5; no clear D gene. The V gene's germline CDR1 is MDHEN and CDR2 SYDVKM. The CDR3 sequence is 14 residues long. V lost 5 bases and J lost 4, with 14 bases in between. The CDR3: CASSPGSEVETQYF. For the CDR3, the DNA is TGTGCCAGCAGTCCCGGGTCTGAGGTAGAGACCCAGTACTTC.